This TCR beta chain emerged from a study of T-cell reconstitution after alpha-beta-depleted transplantation in children. Study findings and constraints: Recipient T cells and thymic progenitors that survived gave rise to the high TCRbeta diversity observed at day 60 in some patients. From newly produced T cells came most of the T-cell counts and diversity one year after transplant. Several hundred expanded graft clones reportedly gave rise to the alpha-beta T cells present about two months after transplant.

During its preparation, the TCRbeta library received unique molecular identifiers. TCRdb fed the PCR reads into MiXCR, producing one record per CDR3 protein. The table records around 300,000 distinct CDR3 sequences, around 20% of them present only once. The trim removed 5 bases at V and 5 bases at J, leaving 12 bases unmatched. CDR3 length equals 16 residues. Points on this clonotype: Its antigen is not identified.

The sequence derives from a male patient younger than 18 who had a stem cell transplant for acute lymphoblastic leukemia, so the T cells may come from the graft donor. The material was PBMCs, mostly from graft donor cells, obtained 180 days after TCRalphabeta/CD19-depleted stem cell transplant. The chain combines TRBV12-3 or TRBV12-4 with TRBJ2-1, with TRBD2 identical over 7 bases. The CDR3: CASSVRSGEPNNEQFF. The CDR3 bases are TGTGCCAGCAGTGTACGGAGCGGGGAGCCTAACAATGAGCAGTTCTTC.